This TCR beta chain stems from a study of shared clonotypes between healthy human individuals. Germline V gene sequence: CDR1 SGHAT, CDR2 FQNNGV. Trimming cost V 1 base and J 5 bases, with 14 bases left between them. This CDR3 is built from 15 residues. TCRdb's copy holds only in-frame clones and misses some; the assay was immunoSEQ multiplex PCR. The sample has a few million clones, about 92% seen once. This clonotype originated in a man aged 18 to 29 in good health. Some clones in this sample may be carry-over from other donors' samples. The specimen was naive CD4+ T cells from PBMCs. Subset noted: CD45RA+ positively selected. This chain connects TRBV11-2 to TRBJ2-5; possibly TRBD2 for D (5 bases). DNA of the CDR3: TGTGCCAGCAGCTTAGGGGGAGATGAATGGGAGACCCAGTACTTC. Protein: CASSLGGDEWETQYF.